This T cell receptor beta chain was documented in a study of blood T cell repertoires in COVID-19. At the level of the study: The United States, Italy and Spain were the sources of the acute and convalescent COVID-19 samples. The cDNA or gDNA used as material had been derived from T cells, B-cell-depleted T cells, or PBMCs.

A word on this clone: An end of the junction does not agree with germline; a read error may underlie this.

The CDR3 sequence is 14 residues long. Germline V gives CDR1 MGHDK, CDR2 SYGVNS. Enrolled during active infection, Seattle patients were then followed longitudinally. Original handling: Researchers report that nucleated cell counts were estimated from reference gene primer amplification. TCRdb's table, derived via immunoSEQ multiplex PCR, lists solely in-frame clones and lacks some. That table supplies the V and J calls and clone size; D and trimming were determined from the DNA. The sample consists of about 400,000 clones, 86% of them appearing once. The TCR was taken from an older woman with COVID-19, enrolled during active disease. The sequenced sample consisted of peripheral blood. The rearrangement uses TRBV25-1 and TRBJ2-7; 10 nucleotides line up with TRBD1. This CDR3 is CTRLPGQGTYEQYF. DNA of the CDR3: TGTACCAGATTACCGGGACAGGGGACCTACGAGCAGTACTTC.